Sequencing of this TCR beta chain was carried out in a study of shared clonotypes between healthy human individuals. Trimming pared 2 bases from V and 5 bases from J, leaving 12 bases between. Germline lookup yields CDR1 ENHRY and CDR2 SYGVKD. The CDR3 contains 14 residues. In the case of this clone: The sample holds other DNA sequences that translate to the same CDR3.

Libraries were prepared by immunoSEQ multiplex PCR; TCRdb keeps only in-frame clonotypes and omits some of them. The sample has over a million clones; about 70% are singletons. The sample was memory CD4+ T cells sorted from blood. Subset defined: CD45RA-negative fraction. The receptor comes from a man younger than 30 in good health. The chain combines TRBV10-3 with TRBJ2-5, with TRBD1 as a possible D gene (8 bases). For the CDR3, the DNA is TGTGCCATCAGTGAGGGACAGGGAGGGGAGACCCAGTACTTC. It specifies CAISEGQGGETQYF.